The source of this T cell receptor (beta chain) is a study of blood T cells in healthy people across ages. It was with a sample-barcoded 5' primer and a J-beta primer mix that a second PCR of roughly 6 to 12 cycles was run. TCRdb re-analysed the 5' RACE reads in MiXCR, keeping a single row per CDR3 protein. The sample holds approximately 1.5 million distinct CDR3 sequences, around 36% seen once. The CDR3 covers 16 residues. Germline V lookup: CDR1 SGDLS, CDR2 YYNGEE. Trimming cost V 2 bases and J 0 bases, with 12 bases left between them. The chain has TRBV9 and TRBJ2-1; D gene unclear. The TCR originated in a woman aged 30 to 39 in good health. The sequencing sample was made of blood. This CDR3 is CASSVASQSSYNEQFF. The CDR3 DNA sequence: TGTGCCAGCAGCGTGGCTTCTCAAAGCTCCTACAATGAGCAGTTCTTC.